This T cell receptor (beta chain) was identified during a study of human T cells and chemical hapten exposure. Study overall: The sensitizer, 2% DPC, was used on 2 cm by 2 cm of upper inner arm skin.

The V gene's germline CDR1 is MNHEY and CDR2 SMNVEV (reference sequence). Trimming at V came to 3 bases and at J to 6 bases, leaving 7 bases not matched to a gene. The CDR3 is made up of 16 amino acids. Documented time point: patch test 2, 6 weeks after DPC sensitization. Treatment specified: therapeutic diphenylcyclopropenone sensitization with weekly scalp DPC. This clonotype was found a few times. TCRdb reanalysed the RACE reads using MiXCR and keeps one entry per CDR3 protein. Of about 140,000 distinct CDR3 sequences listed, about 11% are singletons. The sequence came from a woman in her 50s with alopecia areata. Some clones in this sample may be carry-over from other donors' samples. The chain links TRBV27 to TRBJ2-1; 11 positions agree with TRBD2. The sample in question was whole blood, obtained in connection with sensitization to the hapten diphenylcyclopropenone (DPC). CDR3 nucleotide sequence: TGTGCCAGCAGTTTCGCGGGACTAGCGGATGTCAATGAGCAGTTCTTC. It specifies CASSFAGLADVNEQFF.